The TCR beta chain under discussion was sequenced for a study of shared T cell receptors in the human thymus. Sequencing was performed with immunoSEQ multiplex PCR; in TCRdb, only in-frame clones are kept and a portion is missing. The table includes about 380,000 clones, roughly 94% detected once. With V trimmed by 4 bases and J by 4 bases, 15 bases remained unmatched. This CDR3 contains 17 residues. Germline V gives CDR1 MNHEY, CDR2 SMNVEV (reference sequence). The rearrangement joins TRBV27 to TRBJ1-2; 7 bases are a match to TRBD1. The sample taken for sequencing was thymocytes. This clonotype was sampled from a human donor. The CDR3: CASSSFELRDSRYGYTF. CDR3 coding DNA: TGTGCCAGCAGTTCCTTTGAACTCCGGGACAGCCGCTATGGCTACACCTTC.